Below are 26 T cell receptor beta chains sequenced from a single sample in a study of T-cell reconstitution after alpha-beta-depleted transplantation in children. Construction of the TCRbeta library involved unique molecular identifiers. TCRdb recomputed calls from the PCR reads with MiXCR, one row per CDR3 protein. The sample holds approximately 350,000 distinct CDR3 sequences, 10% seen once. This specimen was PBMCs from the stem cell graft donor, taken from the stem cell graft. These receptors originate from a human donor who donated a stem cell graft to a child with acute lymphoblastic leukemia.

This clonotype was detected only a few times. This sequence joins TRBV3-1 and TRBJ2-7, with unresolved D. Looked up from germline, CDR1 is LGHDT and CDR2 is YNNKEL (reference sequence). The CDR3 loop spans 14 amino acids. Trimming took off 0 bases at V and 3 bases at J, with 9 bases between the two ends. In DNA form, the CDR3 reads TGTGCCAGCAGCCAAGACAGGCTGATCTACGAGCAGTACTTC. Its translation is CASSQDRLIYEQYF.

This clonotype was detected only a few times. V is TRBV7-9 and J is TRBJ2-1; 12 nucleotides match TRBD2. The V gene's germline CDR1 is SEHNR and CDR2 FQNEAQ (reference sequence). The CDR3 runs 15 residues. Losses at the gene ends were 4 bases for V and 10 bases for J; bases not matched to a gene: 8. The CDR3 nucleotides read TGTGCCAGCAGCTACACTAGCGGGAGGAAGAACGAGCAGTTCTTC. It is translated as CASSYTSGRKNEQFF.

This clonotype showed up many times. The chain has TRBV15 and TRBJ2-1, with 8 bases matching TRBD2. The V gene end was trimmed by 1 base and the J gene end by 8 bases; junction bases not matched to a gene: 7. Germline values: CDR1 LNHNV, CDR2 YYDKDF (reference sequence). The CDR3 loop spans 15 amino acids. In DNA form, the CDR3 reads TGTGCCACCAGCAGAGCGGGAGGGGGGACGGATGAGCAGTTCTTC. It is translated as CATSRAGGGTDEQFF.

Notes on this clonotype: The junction and the germline gene differ at one end; a read error may be behind it. V is TRBV12-3 or TRBV12-4 and J is TRBJ2-1, with a possible D match to TRBD2 (5 bases). This CDR3 is 15 amino acids long. The CDR3 DNA reads TGTGCCAGCAGTAACGGGATTCCGTCCTTCAATGAGCAGTTCTTC. Its translation: CASSNGIPSFNEQFF.

Many counts were recorded for this clonotype. This chain connects TRBV4-2 to TRBJ2-1, with TRBD1 as a possible D gene (6 bases). CDR3 length: 16 residues. V lost 3 bases and J 1 base, leaving 13 bases between the germline ends. Germline V gene lookup returns CDR1 LGHNA and CDR2 YNFKEQ. The CDR3 here is CASSQYEQGSYNEQFF. In nucleotides, the CDR3 is TGTGCCAGCAGCCAGTACGAACAGGGTTCCTACAATGAGCAGTTCTTC.

The chain carries TRBV7-9 and TRBJ2-5, with D maybe TRBD2 (6 bases). V dropped 4 bases and J dropped 5 bases, with 8 bases sitting between them. The CDR3 covers 12 residues. The germline V gene encodes CDR1 SEHNR and CDR2 FQNEAQ (reference sequence). The CDR3 DNA is TGTGCCAGCAGCTCTGGGAGGGAGACCCAGTACTTC. It translates to CASSSGRETQYF.

This clonotype came up many times. The rearrangement uses TRBV7-2 and TRBJ2-3; 7 bases agree with TRBD2. Germline trimming cut 5 bases from V and 2 bases from J; bases unmatched to any gene: 13. Germline V gene lookup returns CDR1 SGHTA and CDR2 FQGNSA. This CDR3 is built from 17 residues. CDR3 amino acids: CASSPRSRGEITDTQYF. The CDR3 region has the DNA TGTGCCAGCAGCCCTAGGTCCCGGGGGGAGATCACAGATACGCAGTATTTT. Combining the CDR3 with reference TRBV7-2 and TRBJ2-3 gives the whole variable domain GAGVSQSPSNKVTEKGKDVELRCDPISGHTALYWYRQSLGQGLEFLIYFQGNSAPDKSGLPSDRFSAERTGGSVSTLTIQRTQQEDSAVYLCASSPRSRGEITDTQYFGPGTRLTVL.

This clonotype was observed a few times. This chain uses TRBV7-9 with TRBJ2-1; the match to TRBD2 covers 10 bases. J gave up 5 bases and V 1 base, and 8 bases lay outside the gene matches. Germline CDR1 and CDR2: SEHNR and FQNEAQ (reference sequence). The CDR3 is 17 residues long. CDR3 coding DNA: TGTGCCAGCAGCTTAGAGCAGCGGGAGGGTAGGAACAATGAGCAGTTCTTC. Translation gives CASSLEQREGRNNEQFF.

This clonotype has only a few counts. J is TRBJ2-7 and V is TRBV28; the match to TRBD2 covers 9 bases. The germline V gene has CDR1 MDHEN and CDR2 SYDVKM. Trimming took 10 bases from V and 6 from J; bases not matched to a gene: 10. The CDR3 runs 13 residues. Here the CDR3 reads CAIQTSGRPEQYF. The DNA for the CDR3 is TGTGCCATCCAGACTAGCGGCAGGCCCGAGCAGTACTTC.

The chain links TRBV7-9 to TRBJ1-4; tentative D call: TRBD1 (5 bases). With 2 bases removed from V and 4 bases from J, the gap between germline ends came to 14 bases. CDR3 length equals 16 residues. Looked up from germline, CDR1 is SEHNR and CDR2 is FQNEAQ (reference sequence). DNA for the CDR3: TGTGCCAGCAGCTTACTCCCAGCAGGGCTTAATGAAAAACTGTTTTTT. It is translated as CASSLLPAGLNEKLFF.

A word on this clonotype: One junction end does not reproduce the germline sequence, and a read error may be involved. The J gene is TRBJ1-5, the V gene TRBV5-1; possibly TRBD1 for D (6 bases). Germline V CDR1 and CDR2: SGHRS, YFSETQ. The CDR3 covers 14 residues. The chain's CDR3 is CARSLEGVNQPQHF. In nucleotides, the CDR3 is TGCGCCCGCAGCTTGGAGGGGGTCAATCAGCCCCAGCATTTT.

The rearrangement joins TRBV30 to TRBJ2-7; a weak D match, TRBD1 (5 bases). The CDR3 spans 12 residues. CDR1 and CDR2 (germline): GTSNPN, SVGIG (reference sequence). Trimming cost V 5 bases and J 2 bases, with 10 bases left between them. The CDR3 is CAWGAGPYEQYF. The CDR3 nucleotides read TGTGCCTGGGGGGCAGGTCCCTACGAGCAGTACTTC.

This clonotype was seen only a few times. The genes are TRBV24-1 and TRBJ1-5; 10 bases are shared with TRBD1. Germline CDR1 KGHDR, CDR2 SFDVKD. The V and J ends lost 5 bases and 2 bases, in that order; junction bases with no gene match: 8. CDR3 size: 17 residues. The CDR3 reads CATSVGTGVSGNQPQHF. As DNA, the CDR3 is TGTGCCACCAGTGTCGGGACAGGGGTATCTGGCAATCAGCCCCAGCATTTT.

A note on this clonotype: Given a much more abundant clone one base away, this may be a read error. The chain joins TRBV4-3 to TRBJ1-5; 7 bases fit TRBD1. V dropped 4 bases and J dropped 9; count of bases not matched to a gene: 9. The CDR3 sequence is 14 residues long. Germline assignment: CDR1 LGHNA and CDR2 YSLEER. The chain's CDR3 is CASSPRDSDRPQHF. In DNA form, the CDR3 reads TGCGCCAGCAGCCCACGGGACAGTGATCGGCCCCAGCATTTT.

The J gene is TRBJ2-1, the V gene TRBV6-1, with D perhaps matching TRBD2 (6 bases). The CDR3 loop spans 13 amino acids. The germline V gene encodes CDR1 MNHNS and CDR2 SASEGT. The V end was cut by 7 bases, the J end by 2 bases, with 9 bases between. The CDR3 nucleotides read TGTGCCAGCACCCGGGAGACCTACAATGAGCAGTTCTTC. It translates to CASTRETYNEQFF.

This clonotype was seen more than once but under ten times. This sequence joins TRBV27 and TRBJ2-2; D call uncertain. Germline CDR1 and CDR2: MNHEY and SMNVEV (reference sequence). The CDR3 is made up of 14 amino acids. The V and J ends lost 8 bases and 8 bases respectively, with 18 bases between them. The CDR3 sequence: CASRRVIQAGELFF. In DNA form, the CDR3 reads TGTGCCAGCCGTCGGGTCATTCAAGCGGGGGAGCTGTTTTTT.

This clonotype has ten or more counts. This chain joins TRBV6-5 and TRBJ1-4; D is uncertain. CDR1 is MNHEY, CDR2 SVGAGI, per germline. The V end lost 1 base, the J end lost 6 bases, and 12 bases lay between the germline ends. The CDR3 totals 15 residues. DNA of the CDR3: TGTGCCAGCAGTTACTACCCAAGATCCTATGAAAAACTGTTTTTT. Amino acid sequence: CASSYYPRSYEKLFF.

By sample fraction, this clonotype is medium-sized. CDR3 region: CASSTGQGLGQETQYF. CDR3 nucleotide sequence: TGTGCCAGCAGCACGGGACAGGGGTTAGGGCAAGAGACCCAGTACTTC. J is TRBJ2-5 and V is TRBV7-2; 10 bases are shared with TRBD1. CDR3 length equals 16 residues. Trimming took 5 bases from V and 2 from J; bases not matched to a gene: 8. From germline, CDR1 is SGHTA and CDR2 FQGNSA. The whole variable domain, filled in from reference TRBV7-2 and TRBJ2-5, reads GAGVSQSPSNKVTEKGKDVELRCDPISGHTALYWYRQSLGQGLEFLIYFQGNSAPDKSGLPSDRFSAERTGGSVSTLTIQRTQQEDSAVYLCASSTGQGLGQETQYFGPGTRLLVL.

This clonotype has just a few counts. V and J are TRBV7-3 and TRBJ2-1; 7 positions match TRBD2. Germline trimming cut 5 bases from V and 1 base from J; bases unmatched to any gene: 5. The CDR3 sequence is 15 residues long. The V gene's germline CDR1 is SGHTA and CDR2 FQGTGA. CDR3 DNA sequence: TGTGCCAGCAGCCACTGGGGGGGATCCTACAATGAGCAGTTCTTC. Amino acid sequence: CASSHWGGSYNEQFF.

The table lists this clonotype with many counts. The CDR3 DNA sequence: TGCGCCAGCAGACCTGAGACGAACACCGGGGAGCTGTTTTTT. This codes for CASRPETNTGELFF. V is TRBV5-1 and J is TRBJ2-2; D gene ambiguous. Trimming cost V 5 bases and J 0 bases, with 8 bases left between them. CDR3 length equals 14 residues. CDR1 and CDR2 from the germline V gene are SGHRS and YFSETQ.

The chain links TRBV19 to TRBJ1-1; no firm D call. V was cut by 0 bases and J by 3 bases, with 11 bases left in between. Germline values: CDR1 LNHDA, CDR2 SQIVND (reference sequence). The length of the CDR3 is 15 residues. The CDR3 region is CASSIDKIWDTEAFF. The CDR3 bases are TGTGCCAGTAGTATAGACAAGATTTGGGACACTGAAGCTTTCTTT.

On this clonotype itself: This may arise from a read error, as a much more abundant clone is one base away. The chain employs TRBV5-1 and TRBJ2-3; D not resolved. Germline lookup yields CDR1 SGHRS and CDR2 YFSETQ. V was cut by 5 bases and J by 11 bases, with 27 bases left in between. The length of the CDR3 is 16 residues. CDR3: CASSFELPTHTGGQYF. The CDR3 DNA follows: TGCGCCAGCAGTTTCGAACTCCCAACCCATACCGGCGGGCAGTATTTT.

The chain is built from TRBV6-2 or TRBV6-3 and TRBJ2-7; a weak D match, TRBD1 (5 bases). V was cut by 2 bases and J by 4 bases, with 15 bases left in between. The germline gives CDR1 MNHEY, CDR2 SVGEGT. This CDR3 is 15 amino acids long. CDR3 loop: CASSYPMGRKYEQYF. CDR3 nucleotide sequence: TGTGCCAGCAGTTACCCCATGGGGCGGAAATACGAGCAGTACTTC.

The table lists this clonotype with a few counts. The rearrangement uses TRBV3-1 and TRBJ2-7; 8 bases match TRBD1. CDR3 size: 15 residues. V shed 2 bases, J shed 6 bases, and the junction held 9 bases outside the gene matches. Germline values: CDR1 LGHDT, CDR2 YNNKEL (reference sequence). CDR3 DNA sequence: TGTGCCAGCAGCCAACTCCGACAGGGGTCGAGCGAGCAGTACTTC. Translated, it gives CASSQLRQGSSEQYF.

This clonotype was found a few times. The chain combines TRBV28 with TRBJ1-2; D gene ambiguous. Trimming stripped 5 bases from V and 3 bases from J, with 10 bases between. Germline V CDR1 and CDR2: MDHEN, SYDVKM. CDR3 length: 13 residues. The CDR3 coding sequence is TGTGCCAGCAGTAACGGACTAGACTATGGCTACACCTTC. Its protein product is CASSNGLDYGYTF.

There are many counts of this clonotype. The chain has TRBV13 and TRBJ2-2, with unresolved D. Germline-derived CDR1 and CDR2 are PRHDT and FYEKMQ (reference sequence). This CDR3 contains 15 residues. V lost 1 base and J 1 base, leaving 7 bases between the germline ends. CDR3 loop: CASSLADGNTGELFF. The CDR3 DNA reads TGTGCCAGCAGCTTAGCGGACGGGAACACCGGGGAGCTGTTTTTT.